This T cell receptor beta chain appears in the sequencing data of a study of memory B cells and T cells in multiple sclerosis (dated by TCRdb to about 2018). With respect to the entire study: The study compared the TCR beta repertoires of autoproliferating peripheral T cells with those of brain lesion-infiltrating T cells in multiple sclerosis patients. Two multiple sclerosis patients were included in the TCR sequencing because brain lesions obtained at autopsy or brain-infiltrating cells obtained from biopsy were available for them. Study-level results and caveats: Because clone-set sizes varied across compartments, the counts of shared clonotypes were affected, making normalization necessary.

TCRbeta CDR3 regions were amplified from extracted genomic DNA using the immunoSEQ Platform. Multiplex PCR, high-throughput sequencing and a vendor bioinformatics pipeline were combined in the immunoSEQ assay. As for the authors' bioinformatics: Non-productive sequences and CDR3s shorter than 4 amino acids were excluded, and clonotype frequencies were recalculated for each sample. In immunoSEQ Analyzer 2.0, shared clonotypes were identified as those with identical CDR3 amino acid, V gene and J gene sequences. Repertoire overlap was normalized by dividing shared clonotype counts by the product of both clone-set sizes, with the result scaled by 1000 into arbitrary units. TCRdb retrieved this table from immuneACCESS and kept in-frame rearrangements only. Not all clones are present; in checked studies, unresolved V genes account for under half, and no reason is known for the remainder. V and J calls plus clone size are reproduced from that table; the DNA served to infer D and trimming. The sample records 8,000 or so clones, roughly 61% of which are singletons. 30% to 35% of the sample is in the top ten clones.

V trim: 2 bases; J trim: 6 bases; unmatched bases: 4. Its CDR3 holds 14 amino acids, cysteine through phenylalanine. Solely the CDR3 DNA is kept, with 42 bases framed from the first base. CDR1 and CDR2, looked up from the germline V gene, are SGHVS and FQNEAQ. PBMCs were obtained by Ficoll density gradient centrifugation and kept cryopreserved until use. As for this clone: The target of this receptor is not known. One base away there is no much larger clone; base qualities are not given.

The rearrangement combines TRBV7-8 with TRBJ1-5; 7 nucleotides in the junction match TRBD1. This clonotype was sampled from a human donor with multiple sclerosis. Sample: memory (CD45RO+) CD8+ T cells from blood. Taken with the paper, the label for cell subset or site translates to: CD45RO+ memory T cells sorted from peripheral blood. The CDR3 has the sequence CASSLLQGGQPQHF. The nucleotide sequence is TGTGCCAGCAGCTTACTCCAGGGGGGTCAGCCCCAGCATTTT. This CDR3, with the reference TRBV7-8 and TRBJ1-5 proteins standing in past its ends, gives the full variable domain GAGVSQSPRYKVAKRGQDVALRCDPISGHVSLFWYQQALGQGPEFLTYFQNEAQLDKSGLPSDRFFAERPEGSVSTLKIQRTQQEDSAVYLCASSLLQGGQPQHFGDGTRLSIL.